This T cell receptor (beta chain) was recovered during a study of T cells in Graves' hyperthyroidism and ophthalmopathy. Using RNA transcripts as the source, TCR beta CDR3 regions were amplified. TCR CDR3 regions were first amplified by RT-PCR with HTBI primers. TCRdb reanalysed the multiplex PCR reads using MiXCR and keeps one entry per CDR3 protein. The sample lists 400,000 to 550,000 distinct CDR3 sequences, roughly a quarter occurring once. The CDR3 runs to 16 residues. Looked up from germline, CDR1 is DFQATT and CDR2 is SNEGSKA (reference sequence). V dropped 1 base and J dropped 5 bases, with 17 bases sitting between them.

The sequenced material came from blood. The clonotype comes from a woman younger than 45 with Graves' ophthalmopathy. The chain uses TRBV20-1 and TRBJ2-2; the D gene is possibly TRBD1 (7 bases). In nucleotides, the CDR3 is TGCAGTGCTAGAGTGGGGGCAGGGGGAGGAACCGGGGAGCTGTTTTTT. As protein: CSARVGAGGGTGELFF.